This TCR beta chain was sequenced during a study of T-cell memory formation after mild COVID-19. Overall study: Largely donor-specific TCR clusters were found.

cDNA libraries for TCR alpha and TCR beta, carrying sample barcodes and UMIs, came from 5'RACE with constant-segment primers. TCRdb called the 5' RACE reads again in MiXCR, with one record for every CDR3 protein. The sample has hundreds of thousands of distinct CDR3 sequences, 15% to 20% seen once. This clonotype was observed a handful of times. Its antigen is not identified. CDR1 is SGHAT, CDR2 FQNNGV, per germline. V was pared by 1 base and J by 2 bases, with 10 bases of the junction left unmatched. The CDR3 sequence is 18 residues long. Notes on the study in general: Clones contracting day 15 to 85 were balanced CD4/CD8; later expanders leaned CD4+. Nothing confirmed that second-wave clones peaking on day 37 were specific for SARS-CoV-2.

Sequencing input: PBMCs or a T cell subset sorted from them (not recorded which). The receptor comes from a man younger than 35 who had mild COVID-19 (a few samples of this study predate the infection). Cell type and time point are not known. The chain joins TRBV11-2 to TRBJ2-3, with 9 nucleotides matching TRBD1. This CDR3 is CASSLVPPGQGTTDTQYF. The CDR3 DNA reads TGTGCCAGCAGCTTAGTTCCCCCGGGACAGGGCACCACAGATACGCAGTATTTT.